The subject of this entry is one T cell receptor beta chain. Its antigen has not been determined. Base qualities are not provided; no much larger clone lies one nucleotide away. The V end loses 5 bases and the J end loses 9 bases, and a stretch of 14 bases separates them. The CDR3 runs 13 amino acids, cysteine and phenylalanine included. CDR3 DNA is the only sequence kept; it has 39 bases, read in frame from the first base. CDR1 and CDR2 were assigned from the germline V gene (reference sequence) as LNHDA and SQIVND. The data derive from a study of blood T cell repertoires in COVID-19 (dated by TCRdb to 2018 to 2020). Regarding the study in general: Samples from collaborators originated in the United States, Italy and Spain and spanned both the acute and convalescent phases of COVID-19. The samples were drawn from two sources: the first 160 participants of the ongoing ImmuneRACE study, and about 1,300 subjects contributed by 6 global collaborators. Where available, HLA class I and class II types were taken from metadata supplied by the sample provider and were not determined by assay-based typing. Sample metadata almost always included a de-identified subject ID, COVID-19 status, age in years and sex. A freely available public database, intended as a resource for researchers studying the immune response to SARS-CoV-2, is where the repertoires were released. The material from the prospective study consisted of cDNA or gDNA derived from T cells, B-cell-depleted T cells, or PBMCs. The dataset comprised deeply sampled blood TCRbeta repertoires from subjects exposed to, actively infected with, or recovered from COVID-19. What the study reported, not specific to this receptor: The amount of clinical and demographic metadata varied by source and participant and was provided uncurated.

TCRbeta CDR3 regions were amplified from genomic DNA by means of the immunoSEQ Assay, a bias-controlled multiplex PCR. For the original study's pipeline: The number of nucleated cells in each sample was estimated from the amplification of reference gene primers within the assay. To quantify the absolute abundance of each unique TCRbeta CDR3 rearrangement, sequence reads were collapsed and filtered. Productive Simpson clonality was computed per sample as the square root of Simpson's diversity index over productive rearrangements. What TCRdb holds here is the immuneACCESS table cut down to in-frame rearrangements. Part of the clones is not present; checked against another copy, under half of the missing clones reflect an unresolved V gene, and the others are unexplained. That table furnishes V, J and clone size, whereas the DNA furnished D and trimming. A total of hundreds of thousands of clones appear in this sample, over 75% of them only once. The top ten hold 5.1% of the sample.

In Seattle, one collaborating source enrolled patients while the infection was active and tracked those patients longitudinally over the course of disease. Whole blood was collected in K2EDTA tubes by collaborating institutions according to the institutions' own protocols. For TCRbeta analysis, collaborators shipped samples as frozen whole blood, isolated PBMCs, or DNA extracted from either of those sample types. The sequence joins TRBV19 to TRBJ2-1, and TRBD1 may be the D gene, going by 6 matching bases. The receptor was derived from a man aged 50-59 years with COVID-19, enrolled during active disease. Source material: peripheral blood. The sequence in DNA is TGTGCCAGTAGTTTTGGACAGTTCGGTGAGCAGTTCTTC. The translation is CASSFGQFGEQFF. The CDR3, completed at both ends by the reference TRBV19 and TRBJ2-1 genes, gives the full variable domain DGGITQSPKYLFRKEGQNVTLSCEQNLNHDAMYWYRQDPGQGLRLIYYSQIVNDFQKGDIAEGYSVSREKKESFPLTVTSAQKNPTAFYLCASSFGQFGEQFFGPGTRLTVL.